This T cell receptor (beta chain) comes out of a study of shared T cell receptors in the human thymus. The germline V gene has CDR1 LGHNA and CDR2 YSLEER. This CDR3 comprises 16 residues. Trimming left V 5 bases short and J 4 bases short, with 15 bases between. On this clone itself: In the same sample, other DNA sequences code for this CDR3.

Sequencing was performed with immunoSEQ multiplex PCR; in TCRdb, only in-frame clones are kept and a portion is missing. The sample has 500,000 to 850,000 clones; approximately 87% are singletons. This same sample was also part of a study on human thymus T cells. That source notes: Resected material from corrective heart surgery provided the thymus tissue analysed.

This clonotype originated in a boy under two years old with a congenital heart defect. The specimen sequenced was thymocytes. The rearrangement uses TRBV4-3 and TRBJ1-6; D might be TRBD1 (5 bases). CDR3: CASSSGLGGYNSPLHF. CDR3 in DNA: TGCGCCAGCAGCTCAGGGTTGGGGGGTTATAATTCACCCCTCCACTTT.